Listed below are T cell receptor beta chains from one sample, sequenced in a study of blood T cell repertoires in COVID-19. This table comes from immunoSEQ multiplex PCR, and its TCRdb copy is limited to in-frame clones, with some not included. The table has a few hundred thousand clones, roughly 87% seen once. Sample: PBMCs or T cells enriched from blood (not recorded which). These receptor sequences come from a young man with acute COVID-19. Each CDR3 is given with its conserved first and last residue. A D gene is named only where the DNA matches it firmly. Clone sizes are given selectively: once, few, many, or a class where the clone is expanded.

clone size	V gene	D gene	J gene	CDR3 protein	CDR3 DNA
-	TRBV2	TRBD1	TRBJ2-1	CASSELTGGNEQFF	TGTGCCAGCAGTGAGTTAACAGGGGGCAATGAGCAGTTCTTC
-	TRBV15	-	TRBJ2-1	CATSRLDYDNEQFF	TGTGCCACCAGCAGACTTGACTACGACAATGAGCAGTTCTTC
-	TRBV7-8	-	TRBJ1-3	CASSRAGNTIYF	TGTGCCAGCAGCCGTGCGGGAAACACCATATATTTT
-	TRBV27	-	TRBJ1-6	CASSFQGSNSPLHF	TGTGCCAGCAGTTTTCAGGGCAGTAATTCACCCCTCCACTTT
once	TRBV27	TRBD2	TRBJ2-2	CANREASGRWNTGELFF	TGTGCCAACAGGGAGGCTAGCGGGAGGTGGAACACCGGGGAGCTGTTTTTT
-	TRBV25-1	TRBD2	TRBJ2-7	CASSASGSGSSEQYF	TGTGCCAGCAGTGCTAGCGGGAGTGGATCCTCCGAGCAGTACTTC
-	TRBV2	TRBD1	TRBJ1-5	CASRGGQVVNQPQHF	TGTGCCAGCAGGGGGGGACAGGTGGTTAATCAGCCCCAGCATTTT
-	TRBV28	-	TRBJ2-5	CASSLKPSETQYF	TGTGCCAGCAGTTTAAAGCCATCAGAGACCCAGTACTTC
once	TRBV9	TRBD2	TRBJ2-1	CASSVAGGRQYNEQFF	TGTGCCAGCAGCGTAGCTGGCGGGAGGCAATACAATGAGCAGTTCTTC
-	TRBV5-6	-	TRBJ1-2	CASSLVTATWDGYTF	TGTGCCAGCAGCTTGGTGACAGCCACCTGGGATGGCTACACCTTC
-	TRBV7-9	TRBD2	TRBJ2-1	CASSRPQMRLADYNEQFF	TGTGCCAGCAGCCGACCCCAAATGAGACTAGCGGATTACAATGAGCAGTTCTTC
-	TRBV11-2	TRBD1	TRBJ2-1	CASSSLQGARVYNEQFF	TGTGCCAGCAGCTCCCTACAGGGGGCGAGGGTCTACAATGAGCAGTTCTTC
-	TRBV27	-	TRBJ1-5	CASSLQGNQPQHF	TGTGCCAGCAGTTTACAGGGCAATCAGCCCCAGCATTTT
once	TRBV28	-	TRBJ2-2	CASSLPQTTTGELFF	TGTGCCAGCAGTTTACCCCAGACAACAACCGGGGAGCTGTTTTTT
-	TRBV6-5	TRBD1	TRBJ1-1	CASRGQENTEAFF	TGTGCCAGCAGGGGACAGGAGAACACTGAAGCTTTCTTT
-	TRBV28	-	TRBJ1-1	CASRSPNQGRTEAFF	TGTGCCAGCAGATCTCCAAACCAGGGGAGAACTGAAGCTTTCTTT
-	TRBV18	-	TRBJ2-7	CASSPEGSSYEQYF	TGTGCCAGCTCACCGGAGGGAAGCTCCTACGAGCAGTACTTC
-	TRBV7-3	-	TRBJ2-3	CASSLINRFSDTQYF	TGTGCCAGCAGCTTAATCAACAGGTTCTCAGATACGCAGTATTTT
-	TRBV5-6	-	TRBJ2-4	CASSLESAVNIQYF	TGTGCCAGCAGCTTGGAGTCAGCGGTAAACATTCAGTACTTC